The clone carrying this T cell receptor (beta chain) was seen once. Its antigen is still unknown. V lost 8 bases and J lost 4; bases outside the gene matches: 6. This CDR3 is built from 15 residues. From germline, CDR1 is SQVTM and CDR2 ANQGSEA. TCRdb reanalysed the reads using MiXCR and keeps one entry per CDR3 protein. The sample includes approximately 300,000 distinct CDR3 sequences, 20% to 30% seen only once; the top ten take 13%. The data were taken from a study of T cell repertoires in cytomegalovirus infection. Study at large: In public TCR beta signatures, there were indications of both CMV infection and matching HLA type.

General observations from the study: HLA-C-restricted CMV clonotypes gave the most frequent clonotype in two of eight donors. Identification of carriers of CMV plus the relevant HLA was performed using cumulative public TCR beta family frequency.

This material consisted of cultured PBMCs, taken from culture after CMV antigen stimulation. This chain links TRBV29-1 with TRBJ2-6; 12 nucleotides agree with TRBD1. This TCR was recovered from a human donor in good health (CMV status not recorded). Some clones in this sample may be carry-over from other donors' samples. CDR3 amino acids: CSIGTGGNGANVLTF. CDR3 DNA: TGCAGCATCGGGACAGGGGGCAACGGGGCCAACGTCCTGACTTTC.